This paragraph covers one T cell receptor beta chain sequence. This record belongs to a study of cytomegalovirus exposure and HLA in healthy donors. Both 60 Vbeta primers and 13 Jbeta primers went into the PCR. Some clones are missing from TCRdb's copy, which holds only in-frame ones; the method was immunoSEQ multiplex PCR. The sample records 170,000 or so clones, 80% being singletons. The TCR was taken from a male donor in good health and CMV-seropositive. Sample: PBMCs.

The CDR3: CASKPGGTGGYEQYF. In DNA form, the CDR3 reads TGTGCCAGTAAACCGGGGGGGACAGGGGGCTACGAGCAGTACTTC. V and J are TRBV27 and TRBJ2-7; TRBD1 aligns across 11 bases. The CDR3 spans 15 residues. Germline V gene lookup returns CDR1 MNHEY and CDR2 SMNVEV (reference sequence). After removal of 9 bases from V and 3 bases from J, the junction contained 10 bases not matched to a gene.